Ten or more counts support the clone carrying this TCR beta chain. Its target is unknown. Naive CD8 libraries came from roughly 20,000 to 1,000,000 sorted cells with 10%, 30% or 50% RNA. Sorting was used to obtain naive CD8 T cells (CD8+CD4-CCR7+CD45RA+). The germline V gene encodes CDR1 DFQATT and CDR2 SNEGSKA (reference sequence). CDR3 length: 14 residues. Trimming removed 0 bases at V and 2 bases at J, with 11 bases between. This entry is derived from a study of molecular identifiers for immune sequencing clone quantification. Study observations and caveats: Clones above 20 RNA copies contained over 99% of effector molecules and under 1% of naive molecules.

Bulk TCR libraries used previously described methods and listed TCR primers. Each CDR3 protein gets one entry after TCRdb re-called the PCR reads with MiXCR. This sample has approximately 670,000 distinct CDR3 sequences, with about 20% found just once. The gene calls are TRBV20-1 and TRBJ2-7; D call uncertain. The receptor's source is a human donor in good health. Some libraries in this study had Jurkat cell RNA spiked in. Sequencing was performed on naive CD8+ T cells from blood, with Jurkat cell RNA spiked in. Subset meaning: FACS-sorted CD8+CD4-CCR7+CD45RA+ naive T cells. CDR3 sequence: CSARELAETYEQYF. The CDR3 region has the DNA TGCAGTGCTAGAGAACTTGCTGAAACCTACGAGCAGTACTTC.